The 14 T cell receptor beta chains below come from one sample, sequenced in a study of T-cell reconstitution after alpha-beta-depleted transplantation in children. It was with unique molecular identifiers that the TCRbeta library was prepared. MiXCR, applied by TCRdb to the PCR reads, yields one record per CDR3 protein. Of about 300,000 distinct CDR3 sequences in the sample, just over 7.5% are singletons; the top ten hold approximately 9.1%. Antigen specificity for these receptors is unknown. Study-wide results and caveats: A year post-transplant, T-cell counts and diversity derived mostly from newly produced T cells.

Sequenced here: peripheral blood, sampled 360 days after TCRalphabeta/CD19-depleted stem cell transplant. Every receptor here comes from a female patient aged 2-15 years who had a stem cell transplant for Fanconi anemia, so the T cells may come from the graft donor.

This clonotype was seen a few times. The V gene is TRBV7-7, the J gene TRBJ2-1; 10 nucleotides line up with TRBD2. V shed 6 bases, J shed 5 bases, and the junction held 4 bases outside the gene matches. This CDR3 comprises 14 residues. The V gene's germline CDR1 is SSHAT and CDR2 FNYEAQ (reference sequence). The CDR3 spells CASSGLAGDNEQFF. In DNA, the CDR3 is TGTGCCAGCAGTGGTCTAGCGGGAGACAATGAGCAGTTCTTC.

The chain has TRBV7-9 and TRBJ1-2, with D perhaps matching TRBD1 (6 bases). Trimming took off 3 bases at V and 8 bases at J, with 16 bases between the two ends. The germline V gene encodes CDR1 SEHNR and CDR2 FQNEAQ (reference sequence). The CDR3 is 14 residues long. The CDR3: CASSFFRAGTGYTF. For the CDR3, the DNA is TGTGCCAGCAGCTTTTTCCGTGCGGGGACAGGCTACACCTTC.

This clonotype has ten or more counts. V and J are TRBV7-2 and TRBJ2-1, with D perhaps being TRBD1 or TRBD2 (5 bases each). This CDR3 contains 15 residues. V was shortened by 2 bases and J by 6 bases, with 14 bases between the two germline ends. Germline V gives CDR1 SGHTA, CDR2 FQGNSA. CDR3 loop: CASSLFEGTINEQFF. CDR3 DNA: TGTGCCAGCAGCTTATTCGAGGGGACGATCAATGAGCAGTTCTTC.

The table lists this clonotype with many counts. The CDR3 spells CASRSRHHSYNEQFF. The DNA for the CDR3 is TGTGCCAGCAGGAGCAGACACCACTCCTACAATGAGCAGTTCTTC. The chain employs TRBV21-1 and TRBJ2-1. TRBV21-1 is noted as a pseudogene. The length of the CDR3 is 15 residues.

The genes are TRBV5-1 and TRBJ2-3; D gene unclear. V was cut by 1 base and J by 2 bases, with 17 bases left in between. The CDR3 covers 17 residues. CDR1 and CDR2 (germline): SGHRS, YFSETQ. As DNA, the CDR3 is TGCGCCAGCAGCTTGCCTACCCAGGCGACTTACACAGATACGCAGTATTTT. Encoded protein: CASSLPTQATYTDTQYF.

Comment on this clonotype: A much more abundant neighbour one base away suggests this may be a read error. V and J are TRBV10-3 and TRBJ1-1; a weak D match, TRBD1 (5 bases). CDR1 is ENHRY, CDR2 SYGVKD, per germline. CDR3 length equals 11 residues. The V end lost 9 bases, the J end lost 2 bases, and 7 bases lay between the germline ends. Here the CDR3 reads CAIGDNTEAFF. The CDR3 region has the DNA TGTGCCATAGGGGACAACACTGAAGCTTTCTTT.

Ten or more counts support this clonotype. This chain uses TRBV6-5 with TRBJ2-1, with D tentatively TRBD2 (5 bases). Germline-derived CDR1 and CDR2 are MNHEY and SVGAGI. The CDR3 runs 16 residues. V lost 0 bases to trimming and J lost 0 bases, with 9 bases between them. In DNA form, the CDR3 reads TGTGCCAGCAGTTACTCGAGAGGGTCCTCCTACAATGAGCAGTTCTTC. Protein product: CASSYSRGSSYNEQFF.

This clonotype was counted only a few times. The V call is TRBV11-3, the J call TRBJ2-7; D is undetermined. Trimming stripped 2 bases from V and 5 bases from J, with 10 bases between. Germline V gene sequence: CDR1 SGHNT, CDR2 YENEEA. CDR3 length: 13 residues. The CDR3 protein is CASSLSRAHEQYF. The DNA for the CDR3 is TGTGCCAGCAGCTTATCAAGGGCCCACGAGCAGTACTTC. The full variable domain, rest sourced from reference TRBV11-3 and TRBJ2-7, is EAGVVQSPRYKIIEKKQPVAFWCNPISGHNTLYWYLQNLGQGPELLIRYENEEAVDDSQLPKDRFSAERLKGVDSTLKIQPAELGDSAVYLCASSLSRAHEQYFGPGTRLTVT.

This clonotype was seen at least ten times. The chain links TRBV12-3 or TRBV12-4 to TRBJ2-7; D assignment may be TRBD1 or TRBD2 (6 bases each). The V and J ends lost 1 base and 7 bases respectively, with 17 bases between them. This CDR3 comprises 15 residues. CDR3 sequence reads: CASSLEAVRGEEQYF. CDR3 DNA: TGTGCCAGCAGTTTAGAGGCCGTTAGGGGGGAAGAGCAGTACTTC.

The CDR3 DNA sequence: TGTGCCAGCAGAAAAATGTTCGGTCGGGACAGGGGCAATAATTCACCCCTCCACTTT. This codes for CASRKMFGRDRGNNSPLHF. This chain links TRBV3-1 with TRBJ1-6, with 10 bases that match TRBD1. Germline values: CDR1 LGHDT, CDR2 YNNKEL (reference sequence). This CDR3 has 19 residues. V was pared by 6 bases and J by 5 bases, with 16 bases of the junction left unmatched.

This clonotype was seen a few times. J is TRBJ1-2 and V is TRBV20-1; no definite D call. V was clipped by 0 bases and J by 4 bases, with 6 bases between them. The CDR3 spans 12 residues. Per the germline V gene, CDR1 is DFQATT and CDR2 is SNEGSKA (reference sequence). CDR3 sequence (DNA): TGCAGTGCTAGAGATCAACCCTATGGCTACACCTTC. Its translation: CSARDQPYGYTF.

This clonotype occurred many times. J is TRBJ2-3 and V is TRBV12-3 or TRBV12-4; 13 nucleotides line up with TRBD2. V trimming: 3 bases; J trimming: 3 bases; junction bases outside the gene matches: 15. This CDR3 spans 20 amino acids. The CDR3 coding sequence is TGTGCCAGCAGTTTGTGGACCCGGACTAGCGGGGGAAAATTGACAGATACGCAGTATTTT. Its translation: CASSLWTRTSGGKLTDTQYF.

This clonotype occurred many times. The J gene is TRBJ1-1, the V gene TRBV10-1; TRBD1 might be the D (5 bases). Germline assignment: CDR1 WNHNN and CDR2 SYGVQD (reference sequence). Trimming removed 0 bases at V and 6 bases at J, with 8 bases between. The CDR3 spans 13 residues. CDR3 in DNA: TGCGCCAGCAGTGAGTCAGGGGCAGCTGAAGCTTTCTTT. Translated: CASSESGAAEAFF.

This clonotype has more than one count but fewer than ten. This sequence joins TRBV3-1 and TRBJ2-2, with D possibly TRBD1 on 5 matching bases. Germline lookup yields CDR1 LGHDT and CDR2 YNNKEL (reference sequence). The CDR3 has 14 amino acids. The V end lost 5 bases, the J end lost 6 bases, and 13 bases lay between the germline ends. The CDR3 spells CASSEFQGAGELFF. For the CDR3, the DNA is TGTGCCAGCAGCGAATTTCAAGGGGCCGGGGAGCTGTTTTTT.